This TCR beta chain appears in the sequencing data of a study of a mutant IDH1 vaccine in newly diagnosed glioma (dated by TCRdb to 2020 to 2022). The study in broad terms: Of the approximately 35 treated patients, approximately 62% were male and roughly 40% were female, and a mean age of approximately 40 years was recorded. Prior to enrollment, standard therapy consisting of radiotherapy alone, temozolomide alone, or radiochemotherapy with temozolomide had been administered to patients, with the combination being received by most patients. Peripheral blood was drawn at six visits: V03 (baseline), V05, V07, V10, V12 and V13. For exploratory analyses, under 30 treated patients had longitudinal TCRB deep sequencing done wherever samples were available. Paper-wide results and their limitations: PBMC samples for TCRB deep sequencing were selected based on availability. According to the authors, sample limitations meant that analyses of patient blood samples could not be reproduced. Pseudoprogression appeared unrelated to alterations in the top peripheral T cell clonotypes detected by TCRB sequencing. Across multiple MHC alleles, vaccine-induced immune responses were seen in nearly 95% of patients.

The library was produced with the immunoSEQ multiplex PCR assay. Rearranged TCR beta chain sequences were amplified with the hsTCRB Kit following the manufacturer's protocol. TCRB libraries were sequenced on an Illumina MiSeq. Regarding the original processing steps: The kit vendor's proprietary platform handled demultiplexing, trimming and gene mapping. Held by TCRdb, this immuneACCESS table contains in-frame sequences only and omits some clones. Under half of the omission traces to an unresolved V gene where checked; the cause of the rest is unknown. V, J and clone size derive from that table, while D and trimming were established from the DNA sequence. In all, the sample holds about 68,000 clones, and roughly 78% of those were seen once. In total, the top ten clones hold 8.2% of the sample. The germline V gene (reference sequence) sets CDR1 to SGHNT and CDR2 to YYREEE. V loses 0 bases, J loses 4 bases, and the germline ends lie 10 bases apart. The CDR3 numbers 14 residues from cysteine through phenylalanine. Only the CDR3 region is kept as DNA, spanning 42 bases read in frame from base 1.

About this clone itself: Its antigen remains unidentified. Qualities for individual bases were not recorded, and no much larger clone is one base off.

The time point label corresponds to: baseline, week 1 (first vaccination visit). The treatment or condition label corresponds to: pre-vaccination baseline after standard-of-care therapy. Donors had newly diagnosed WHO grade 3 or 4 IDH1-mutant astrocytomas with loss of nuclear ATRX. The samples were drawn from NOA16, a multicentre, single-arm, open-label phase I trial in Germany that tested a mutant IDH1 peptide vaccine in humans for the first time. Visit V03 blood draws served as the baseline sample for immunogenicity testing. Genomic DNA for TCRB sequencing was extracted from EDTA blood using the DNeasy Blood and Tissue Kit.

The sequenced sample was PBMCs, obtained from a glioma patient treated with radiotherapy, temozolomide or both. In this chain, TRBV5-4 is recombined with TRBJ2-5, with no confident D gene call. The sequence was collected from a man aged 50 to 59 with glioma. Here the CDR3 is given as CASSLGGFGETQYF. The DNA sequence reads TGTGCCAGCAGCTTGGGCGGATTTGGAGAGACCCAGTACTTC.